Presented here are 13 T cell receptor beta chains from one specimen sequenced in a study of blood T cell repertoires in COVID-19. TCRdb's table, derived via immunoSEQ multiplex PCR, lists solely in-frame clones and lacks some. The sample includes 150,000 to 200,000 clones, roughly 80% of them seen just once. Sequencing was done on a sample of PBMCs or T cells enriched from blood (not recorded which). The receptors originated from a woman between 40 and 50 years old with acute COVID-19.

V is TRBV5-1 and J is TRBJ1-2, with D unresolved. Germline loops: CDR1 SGHRS, CDR2 YFSETQ. The CDR3 covers 18 residues. Between the trimmed V and J ends, which lost 4 bases and 2 bases, there was a span of 24 bases. The CDR3, as DNA: TGCGCCAGCAGCCCCAAAGGGAGAGGAGGTCTGGGGAACTATGGCTACACCTTC. It translates to CASSPKGRGGLGNYGYTF.

The chain uses TRBV2 and TRBJ1-3; D gene unclear. The CDR3 covers 16 residues. Trimming shortened V by 0 bases and J by 0 bases, and 9 bases separated the two germline ends. The germline V gene has CDR1 SNHLY and CDR2 FYNNEI. The CDR3 nucleotides are TGTGCCAGCAGTGAAGCGCCCCGGGACTCTGGAAACACCATATATTTT. Translated: CASSEAPRDSGNTIYF.

The chain's CDR3 is CAISGTGDNEQFF. CDR3 sequence (DNA): TGTGCCATCAGTGGGACAGGCGACAATGAGCAGTTCTTC. The chain is built from TRBV10-3 and TRBJ2-1, with TRBD1 matching over 7 bases. Germline CDR1 ENHRY, CDR2 SYGVKD. V gave up 4 bases and J gave up 5 bases; unmatched junction bases: 2. This CDR3 contains 13 residues.

The chain joins TRBV18 to TRBJ1-1; weak D call: TRBD1 (6 bases). V lost 8 bases, J lost 5 bases, and 21 bases lay in between. The CDR3 loop spans 15 amino acids. Germline-derived CDR1 and CDR2 are KGHSH and LQKENI. The CDR3 protein is CASTEQGLVGTEAFF. The CDR3 DNA follows: TGTGCCAGCACGGAACAGGGCTTGGTTGGGACTGAAGCTTTCTTT. Full variable domain (rest looked up from reference TRBV18 and TRBJ1-1): NAGVMQNPRHLVRRRGQEARLRCSPMKGHSHVYWYRQLPEEGLKFMVYLQKENIIDESGMPKERFSAEFPKEGPSILRIQQVVRGDSAAYFCASTEQGLVGTEAFFGQGTRLTVV.

The CDR3: CASSSGLGRRSGIQETQYF. CDR3 bases: TGTGCCAGCAGTTCGGGACTAGGGAGGCGGAGTGGGATTCAAGAGACCCAGTACTTC. The chain recombines TRBV27 with TRBJ2-5, with 8 bases fitting TRBD2. CDR1 MNHEY and CDR2 SMNVEV come from the germline V gene (reference sequence). Trimming removed 4 bases from V and 2 bases from J; junction bases left unmatched: 18. The CDR3 spans 19 residues.

This clone occurred once. The gene calls are TRBV21-1 and TRBJ2-7; the table's TRBD2 call for D was not verified on the DNA. TRBV21-1 is recorded as a pseudogene. The CDR3 runs to 21 residues. For the CDR3, the DNA is TGTGCCAGCAGCAAAGTCGAGCGTGGGAGGGGTAATTTCCGGGTACCCTACGAGCAGTACGTC. It specifies CASSKVERGRGNFRVPYEQYV.

The chain recombines TRBV7-2 with TRBJ2-2, with 7 bases identical to TRBD2. This CDR3 comprises 13 residues. The V gene's germline CDR1 is SGHTA and CDR2 FQGNSA. The junction had 5 bases not matched to a gene; V was cut back by 5 bases and J by 8 bases. This CDR3 reads CASSSGVTGELFF. CDR3 nucleotide sequence: TGTGCCAGCAGCAGCGGGGTGACAGGGGAGCTGTTTTTT.

The V and J genes are TRBV6-2 or TRBV6-3 and TRBJ2-7, with D perhaps TRBD2 (5 bases). The germline V and J ends were trimmed by 6 bases and 3 bases, with 12 bases remaining between them. The CDR3 has 13 amino acids. The V gene's germline CDR1 is MNHEY and CDR2 SVGEGT. The CDR3 nucleotides read TGTGCCAGCAGCGCCGGGGAGAGCTACGAGCAGTACGTC. This gives the protein CASSAGESYEQYV.

The V call is TRBV7-9, the J call TRBJ2-2; 7 bases agree with TRBD1. This CDR3 spans 13 amino acids. Trimming removed 4 bases from V and 10 bases from J; junction bases left unmatched: 6. The germline CDR1 and CDR2 sequences are SEHNR and FQNEAQ (reference sequence). The CDR3 DNA is TGTGCCAGCAGCTCCTGGACAGGAAAGGAGCTGTTTTTT. This encodes CASSSWTGKELFF. Complete variable domain (other parts from reference TRBV7-9 and TRBJ2-2): DTGVSQNPRHKITKRGQNVTFRCDPISEHNRLYWYRQTLGQGPEFLTYFQNEAQLEKSRLLSDRFSAERPKGSFSTLEIQRTEQGDSAMYLCASSSWTGKELFFGEGSRLTVL.

This clone was counted between two and nine times. The chain links TRBV7-6 to TRBJ2-2; 9 bases align to TRBD1. Losses at the gene ends were 5 bases for V and 5 bases for J; bases not matched to a gene: 6. Germline V gene data show CDR1 as SGHVS and CDR2 as FNYEAQ. The length of the CDR3 is 15 residues. The CDR3 region has the DNA TGTGCCAGCAGCCTTGGACAGGGGTGGACCGGGGAGCTGTTTTTT. Protein product: CASSLGQGWTGELFF.

This chain joins TRBV7-8 and TRBJ1-2; no clear D gene. V was clipped by 2 bases and J by 6 bases, with 10 bases between them. Germline V lookup: CDR1 SGHVS, CDR2 FQNEAQ. CDR3 length: 13 amino acids. The CDR3 spells CASSLFKSDGYTF. For the CDR3, the DNA is TGTGCCAGCAGCTTATTTAAATCAGATGGCTACACCTTC.

This rearrangement joins TRBV7-2 to TRBJ2-5, with TRBD1 matching over 7 bases. Germline trimming cut 5 bases from V and 4 bases from J; bases unmatched to any gene: 7. CDR3 length: 14 residues. Germline V gives CDR1 SGHTA, CDR2 FQGNSA. The CDR3 is CASSVAGGGETQYF. The CDR3 bases are TGTGCCAGCAGCGTCGCAGGGGGTGGAGAGACCCAGTACTTC.

The chain joins TRBV4-2 to TRBJ2-1; 11 nucleotides align to TRBD1. This CDR3 has 18 residues. Germline CDR1 reads LGHNA; CDR2 reads YNFKEQ. Losses at the gene ends were 4 bases for V and 7 bases for J; bases not matched to a gene: 15. CDR3 in DNA: TGTGCCAGCAGCCTAAGACCCACCGGGACAGGGGGTAGGAATGAGCAGTTCTTC. Its protein product is CASSLRPTGTGGRNEQFF.